The clone carrying this TCR beta chain was counted ten times or more. Antigen specificity is unknown. Within a library made for alpha chains, this beta chain is off target, and its count is uninformative. The time point denotes: blood taken at disease recurrence. TCRs were sequenced from unsorted whole RNA of tumor, nontumor lung or PBMC. CDR1 and CDR2 from the germline V gene are MDHEN and SYDVKM. The CDR3 spans 18 residues. V was trimmed by 7 bases and J by 0 bases, leaving 22 bases between them. The data were obtained in a study of spatial heterogeneity in lung cancer. General study findings and limits: Resection blood, more than follow-up blood, showed ubiquitous expanded tumor TCRs.

In TCRdb, the 5' RACE reads were re-called with MiXCR into one record per CDR3 protein. The sample carries about 9,700 distinct CDR3 sequences, 3.9% recorded once. The starting material was PBMCs, obtained at recurrence. This clonotype originated in a female donor with early-stage non-small cell lung cancer. V gene TRBV28 combines with J gene TRBJ1-3; tentative D call: TRBD1 (6 bases). The CDR3 protein is CASNLAPDSDYSGNTIYF. Here the CDR3 DNA reads TGTGCCAGCAACCTAGCTCCGGACAGCGACTACTCTGGAAACACCATATATTTT.